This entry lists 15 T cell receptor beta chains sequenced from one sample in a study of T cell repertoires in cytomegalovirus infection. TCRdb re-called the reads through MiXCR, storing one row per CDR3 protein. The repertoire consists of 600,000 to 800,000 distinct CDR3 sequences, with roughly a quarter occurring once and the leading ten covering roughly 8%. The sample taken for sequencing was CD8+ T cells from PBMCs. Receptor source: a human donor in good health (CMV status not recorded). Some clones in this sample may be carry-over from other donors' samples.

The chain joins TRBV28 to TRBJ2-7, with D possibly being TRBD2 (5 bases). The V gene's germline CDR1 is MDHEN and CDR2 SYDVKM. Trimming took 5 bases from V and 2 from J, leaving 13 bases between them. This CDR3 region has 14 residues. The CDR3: CASSPILGTYEQYV. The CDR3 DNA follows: TGTGCCAGCAGTCCCATACTAGGTACCTACGAGCAGTACGTC.

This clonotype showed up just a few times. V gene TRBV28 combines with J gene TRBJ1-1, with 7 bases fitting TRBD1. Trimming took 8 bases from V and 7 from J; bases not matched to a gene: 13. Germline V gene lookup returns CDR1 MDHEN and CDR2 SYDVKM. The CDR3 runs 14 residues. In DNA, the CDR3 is TGTGCCAGCTCCTCCCCAGGGACAGACCTTGAAGCTTTCTTT. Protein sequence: CASSSPGTDLEAFF.

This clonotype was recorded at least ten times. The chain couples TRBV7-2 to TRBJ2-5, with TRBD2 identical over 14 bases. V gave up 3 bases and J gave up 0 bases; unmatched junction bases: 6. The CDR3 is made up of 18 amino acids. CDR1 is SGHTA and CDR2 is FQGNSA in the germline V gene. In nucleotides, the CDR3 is TGTGCCAGCAGCTTCCGCCGACTAGCGGGGGGGTACCAAGAGACCCAGTACTTC. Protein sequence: CASSFRRLAGGYQETQYF. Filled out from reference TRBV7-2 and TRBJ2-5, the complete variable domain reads GAGVSQSPSNKVTEKGKDVELRCDPISGHTALYWYRQSLGQGLEFLIYFQGNSAPDKSGLPSDRFSAERTGGSVSTLTIQRTQQEDSAVYLCASSFRRLAGGYQETQYFGPGTRLLVL.

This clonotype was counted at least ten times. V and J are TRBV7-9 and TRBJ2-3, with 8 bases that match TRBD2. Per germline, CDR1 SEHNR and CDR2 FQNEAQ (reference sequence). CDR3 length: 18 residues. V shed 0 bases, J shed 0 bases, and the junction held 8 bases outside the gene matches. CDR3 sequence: CASSLARTQRGSTDTQYF. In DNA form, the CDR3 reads TGTGCCAGCAGCTTAGCCCGGACCCAGCGGGGGAGCACAGATACGCAGTATTTT.

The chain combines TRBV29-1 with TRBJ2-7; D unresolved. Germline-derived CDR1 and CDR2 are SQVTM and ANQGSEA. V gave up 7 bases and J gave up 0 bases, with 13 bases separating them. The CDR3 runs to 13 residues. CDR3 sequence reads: CSARTYNSYEQYF. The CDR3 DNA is TGCAGCGCCCGGACGTATAACTCCTACGAGCAGTACTTC.

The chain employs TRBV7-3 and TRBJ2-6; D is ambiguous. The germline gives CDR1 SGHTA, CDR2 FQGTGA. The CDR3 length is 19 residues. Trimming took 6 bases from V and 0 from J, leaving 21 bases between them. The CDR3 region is CASRLHPPQINSGANVLTF. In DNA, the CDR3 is TGTGCCAGCAGATTACACCCCCCCCAAATTAACTCTGGGGCCAACGTCCTGACTTTC.

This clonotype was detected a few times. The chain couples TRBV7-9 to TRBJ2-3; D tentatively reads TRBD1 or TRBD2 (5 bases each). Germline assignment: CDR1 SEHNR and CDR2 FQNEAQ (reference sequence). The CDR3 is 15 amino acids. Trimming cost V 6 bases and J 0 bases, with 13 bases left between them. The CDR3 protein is CASSLRDLSTDTQYF. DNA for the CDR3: TGTGCCAGCAGTCTGAGGGACCTCAGCACAGATACGCAGTATTTT. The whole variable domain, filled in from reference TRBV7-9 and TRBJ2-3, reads DTGVSQNPRHKITKRGQNVTFRCDPISEHNRLYWYRQTLGQGPEFLTYFQNEAQLEKSRLLSDRFSAERPKGSFSTLEIQRTEQGDSAMYLCASSLRDLSTDTQYFGPGTRLTVL.

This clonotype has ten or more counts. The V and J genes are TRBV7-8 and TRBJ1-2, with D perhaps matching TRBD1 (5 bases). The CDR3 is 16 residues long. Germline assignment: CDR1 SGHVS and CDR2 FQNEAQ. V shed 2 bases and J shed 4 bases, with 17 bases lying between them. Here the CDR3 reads CASSLTTLRQSYGYTF. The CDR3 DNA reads TGTGCCAGCAGCTTAACGACCCTTCGACAGAGCTATGGCTACACCTTC.

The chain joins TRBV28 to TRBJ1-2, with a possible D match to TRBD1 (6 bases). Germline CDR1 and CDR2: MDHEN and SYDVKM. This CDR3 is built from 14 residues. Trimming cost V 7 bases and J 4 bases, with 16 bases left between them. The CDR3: CASTLSDSPYGYTF. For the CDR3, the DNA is TGTGCCAGCACCCTCTCGGACAGCCCCTATGGCTACACCTTC.

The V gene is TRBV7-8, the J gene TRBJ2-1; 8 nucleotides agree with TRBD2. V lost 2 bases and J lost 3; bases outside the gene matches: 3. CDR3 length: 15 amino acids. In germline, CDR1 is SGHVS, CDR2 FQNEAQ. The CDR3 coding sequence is TGTGCCAGCAGCTTACCAGCGGGGGTCTACAATGAGCAGTTCTTC. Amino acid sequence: CASSLPAGVYNEQFF.

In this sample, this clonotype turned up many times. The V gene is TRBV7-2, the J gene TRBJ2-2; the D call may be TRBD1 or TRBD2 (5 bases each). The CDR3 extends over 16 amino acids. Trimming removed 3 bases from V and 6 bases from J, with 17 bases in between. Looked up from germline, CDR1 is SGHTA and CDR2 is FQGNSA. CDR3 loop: CASSLGDPGWAGELFF. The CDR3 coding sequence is TGTGCCAGCAGCTTGGGGGATCCGGGGTGGGCCGGGGAGCTGTTTTTT.

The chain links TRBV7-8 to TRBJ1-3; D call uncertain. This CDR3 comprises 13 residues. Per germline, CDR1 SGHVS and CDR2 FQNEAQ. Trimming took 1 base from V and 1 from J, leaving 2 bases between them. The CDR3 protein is CASSLVSGNTIYF. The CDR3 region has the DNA TGTGCCAGCAGCTTAGTGTCTGGAAACACCATATATTTT.

The CDR3 spells CASSPPSGGAIDTQYF. Here the CDR3 DNA reads TGTGCCAGCAGTCCTCCTAGCGGGGGGGCCATAGATACGCAGTATTTT. The chain combines TRBV12-3 or TRBV12-4 with TRBJ2-3; 12 bases map to TRBD2. This CDR3 is built from 16 residues. V lost 5 bases and J lost 5; bases outside the gene matches: 8.

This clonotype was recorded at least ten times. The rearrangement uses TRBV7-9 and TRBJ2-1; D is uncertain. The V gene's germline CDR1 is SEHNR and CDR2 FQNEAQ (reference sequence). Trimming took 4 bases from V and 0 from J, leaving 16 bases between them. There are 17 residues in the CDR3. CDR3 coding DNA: TGTGCCAGCAGCTCCCGACGTGAAGCCAGCTCCTACAATGAGCAGTTCTTC. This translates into CASSSRREASSYNEQFF.

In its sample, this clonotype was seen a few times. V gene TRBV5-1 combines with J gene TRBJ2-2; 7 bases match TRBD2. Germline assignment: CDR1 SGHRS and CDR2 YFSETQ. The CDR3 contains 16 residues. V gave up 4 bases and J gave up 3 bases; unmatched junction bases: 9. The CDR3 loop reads CASSPTMGGDTGELFF. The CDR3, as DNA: TGCGCCAGCAGCCCCACAATGGGGGGGGACACCGGGGAGCTGTTTTTT.